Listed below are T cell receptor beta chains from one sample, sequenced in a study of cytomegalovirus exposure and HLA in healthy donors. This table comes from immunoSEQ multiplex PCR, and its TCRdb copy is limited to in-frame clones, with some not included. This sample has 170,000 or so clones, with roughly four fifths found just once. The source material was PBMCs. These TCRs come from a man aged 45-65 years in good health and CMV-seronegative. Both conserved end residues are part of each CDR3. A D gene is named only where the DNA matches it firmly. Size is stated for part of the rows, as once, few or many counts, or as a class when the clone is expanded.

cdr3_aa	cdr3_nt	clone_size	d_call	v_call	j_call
CASSRVGLLSSYEQYF	TGTGCCAGCAGTCGCGTGGGACTCCTGAGCTCCTACGAGCAGTACTTC	once	NA	TRBV7-8	TRBJ2-7
CAISNRGSNQPQHF	TGTGCCATCAGTAACAGGGGTAGCAATCAGCCCCAGCATTTT	NA	TRBD1	TRBV10-3	TRBJ1-5
CASSQGVGAGQETQYF	TGCGCCAGCAGCCAAGGGGTGGGAGCGGGGCAAGAGACCCAGTACTTC	NA	TRBD2	TRBV4-3	TRBJ2-5
CASSDPGQGPEAFF	TGTGCCAGCAGCGACCCGGGACAGGGGCCTGAAGCTTTCTTT	NA	TRBD1	TRBV9	TRBJ1-1
CASSQRQGARNTEAFF	TGTGCCAGCAGCCAGAGACAGGGGGCGCGGAACACTGAAGCTTTCTTT	NA	TRBD1	TRBV6-6	TRBJ1-1
CASRAPRPGETQYF	TGTGCCAGCAGGGCCCCAAGGCCGGGGGAGACCCAGTACTTC	NA	NA	TRBV6-5	TRBJ2-5
CASSLGTLSSYEQYF	TGTGCCAGCAGCCTCGGGACACTGAGCTCCTACGAGCAGTACTTC	once	NA	TRBV7-2	TRBJ2-7
CASRQSWALDEQYF	TGTGCCAGCAGACAATCCTGGGCGCTGGACGAGCAGTACTTC	NA	NA	TRBV6-5	TRBJ2-7
CSVATGTGGEKLFF	TGCAGCGTTGCGACCGGGACAGGGGGAGAAAAACTGTTTTTT	NA	TRBD1	TRBV29-1	TRBJ1-4
CASSLRRGRGNEKLFF	TGCGCCAGCAGCTTGCGGAGGGGGCGCGGTAATGAAAAACTGTTTTTT	NA	TRBD1	TRBV5-1	TRBJ1-4
CASSLGGTYGYTF	TGTGCCAGCAGCTTAGGAGGAACTTATGGCTACACCTTC	NA	NA	TRBV11-2	TRBJ1-2